This T cell receptor (beta chain) was recorded in a study of regulatory T cells in long-lasting Graves disease. Both iRepertoire HTBI primers and Arm-PCR of CDR3 regions were used to build the TCR beta libraries. The authors' processing: Across the samples, identification revealed about 62 TRBV and about 15 TRBJ segments. TCRdb fed the multiplex PCR reads into MiXCR, producing one record per CDR3 protein. TCRdb's processing, not the authors' own work, is the source of the V and J calls. The table has approximately 460,000 distinct CDR3 sequences, less than 20% seen once; the top ten hold around a tenth. This clonotype was observed a few times. The time point denotes: newly diagnosed GD, antithyroid drugs for less than 3 months. PBMC RNA served as the TCR library source. These data also featured in a second study, about T cells in Graves' hyperthyroidism and ophthalmopathy.

This TCR was sampled from a woman aged 25 to 39 with Graves disease. The source was peripheral blood mononuclear cells (PBMCs), collected at new diagnosis, from a patient treated with antithyroid drugs.

The CDR3 sequence: CASSGITGTGQPQHF. CDR3 in DNA: TGTGCCAGTAGCGGGATCACAGGGACGGGTCAGCCCCAGCATTTT. This chain connects TRBV19 to TRBJ1-5, with D possibly TRBD1 on 6 matching bases. Between the trimmed V and J ends, which lost 6 bases and 6 bases, there was a span of 18 bases. The CDR3 contains 15 residues. The V gene's germline CDR1 is LNHDA and CDR2 SQIVND (reference sequence).